These T cell receptor beta chains were read from a single sample in a study of technical replicates of blood from several donors. Some clones are missing from TCRdb's copy, which holds only in-frame ones; the method was immunoSEQ multiplex PCR. The table lists about 82,000 clones, about 93% of them singletons. The source material was T cells isolated from PBMCs. The receptors were sampled from a human donor in good health. The CDR3 runs from the conserved cysteine through the conserved F or W. A D gene is named only where the DNA matches it firmly. Rows may omit the clone size; those that give it use once, few, many or a size class.

V	J	D	size	DNA	CDR3
TRBV30	TRBJ2-1	TRBD2	-	TGTGCCTGGACTAGCGGCTACAATGAGCAGTTCTTC	CAWTSGYNEQFF
TRBV9	TRBJ2-3	TRBD1	once	TGTGCCAGCAGCCAACTCGGGACAGGGGGGGCAGATACGCAGTATTTT	CASSQLGTGGADTQYF
TRBV9	TRBJ2-3	-	-	TGTGCCAGCAGCGTACAAGCGGGTATCACAGATACGCAGTATTTT	CASSVQAGITDTQYF
TRBV15	TRBJ2-7	-	-	TGTGCCACCAGCAGCACTGGGGTAGCGAGCCACGAGCAGTACTTC	CATSSTGVASHEQYF
TRBV5-1	TRBJ1-4	-	-	TGCGCCAGCAAGGAGGGAGAACGTGAAAAACTGTTTTTT	CASKEGEREKLFF
TRBV29-1	TRBJ2-7	TRBD1	-	TGCAGCGCAAACGAGGGACAGGGGAGCTCCGAGCAGTACTTC	CSANEGQGSSEQYF
TRBV18	TRBJ1-2	TRBD1	-	TGTGCCAGCTCAGCGGCAGAGACAGGGGCTACTAACTATGGCTACACCTTC	CASSAAETGATNYGYTF
TRBV5-5	TRBJ2-5	-	once	TGTGCCAGCAGCTTGGGCACTCTGTACCAAGAGACCCAGTACTTC	CASSLGTLYQETQYF
TRBV7-2	TRBJ2-3	-	-	TGTGCCAGCAGCTTAGTGGGAGGCGGGTCCTACACAGATACGCAGTATTTT	CASSLVGGGSYTDTQYF
TRBV28	TRBJ1-3	-	-	TGTGCCAGCAGTTCGGACAGTTACTCTGGAAACACCATATATTTT	CASSSDSYSGNTIYF
TRBV4-1	TRBJ1-4	TRBD1	-	TGCGCCAGCAAATCGCTGACCGCCAGGGACAGCTTATTTGAAAAACTGTTTTTT	CASKSLTARDSLFEKLFF
TRBV6-6	TRBJ2-7	TRBD1	-	TGTGCCAGCAGGGCCGGGACAGTAGACCCCTACGAGCAGTACTTC	CASRAGTVDPYEQYF
TRBV20-1	TRBJ1-1	-	-	TGCAGCCCTAGAGAGAGCGTGTTAGCTTTCTTT	CSPRESVLAFF
TRBV5-4	TRBJ1-1	-	-	TGTGCCAGCAGCTTACGACTTAACACTGAAGCTTTCTTT	CASSLRLNTEAFF
TRBV5-1	TRBJ2-7	-	-	TGCGCCAGCAGCACTACAGGTCCCCCACACGAGCAGTACTTC	CASSTTGPPHEQYF
TRBV6-5	TRBJ2-3	TRBD2	-	TGTGCCAGCGCTGGCGGGCTAGCGGGGACCGATACGCAGTATTTT	CASAGGLAGTDTQYF
TRBV9	TRBJ2-7	TRBD2	-	TGTGCCAGCAGCGGACTAGCGGGAGCTAACGAGCAGTACTTC	CASSGLAGANEQYF
TRBV27	TRBJ1-5	-	-	TGTGCCAGCAGTTCAGCAGGGGATAAGCCCCAGCATTTT	CASSSAGDKPQHF
TRBV7-8	TRBJ2-1	-	-	TGTGCCAGCAGCTTAGCGCAGGCAGGAGGTCGCAATGAGCAGTTCTTC	CASSLAQAGGRNEQFF
TRBV11-1	TRBJ2-7	TRBD1	-	TGTGCCAGCAGTCCGGGACAGGGTCCCGAGCAGTACTTC	CASSPGQGPEQYF